A single sample is the source of the 14 T cell receptor beta chains below, sequenced in a study of T cells in localized non-small cell lung cancer. The protocol was immunoSEQ multiplex PCR, while the TCRdb copy is restricted to in-frame clones and leaves out a portion. The data contain around 26,000 clones, roughly 80% of them singletons. The source material was peripheral blood, sampled before any cancer treatment. The source of these receptors is a man aged 40 to 70 with stage III squamous cell lung carcinoma.

The genes are TRBV14 and TRBJ1-2; no clear D gene. Trimming stripped 1 base from V and 7 bases from J, with 16 bases between. The CDR3 extends over 15 amino acids. CDR1 and CDR2 from the germline V gene are SGHDN and FVKESK. The CDR3 DNA reads TGTGCCAGCAGCCAAGGCCCGGGCTCTCGAGGTGGCTACACCTTC. Its translation is CASSQGPGSRGGYTF.

This chain connects TRBV29-1 to TRBJ2-4; perhaps TRBD2 as D (7 bases). With 4 bases removed from V and 6 bases from J, the gap between germline ends came to 10 bases. Germline values: CDR1 SQVTM, CDR2 ANQGSEA. The CDR3 loop spans 12 amino acids. CDR3: CSVGRGGNIQYF. In DNA, the CDR3 is TGCAGCGTTGGAAGGGGGGGAAACATTCAGTACTTC.

This clone occurred a few times. The chain employs TRBV10-1 and TRBJ2-5, with 7 bases fitting TRBD1. The V gene end was trimmed by 5 bases and the J gene end by 1 base; junction bases not matched to a gene: 1. CDR3 length equals 13 residues. The germline CDR1 and CDR2 sequences are WNHNN and SYGVQD (reference sequence). Here the CDR3 reads CASSRDSQETQYF. CDR3 coding DNA: TGCGCCAGCAGTCGGGACAGCCAAGAGACCCAGTACTTC.

This clone appeared a single time. This sequence joins TRBV19 and TRBJ2-5; D is uncertain. Germline CDR1 is LNHDA and CDR2 is SQIVND (reference sequence). The CDR3 extends over 14 amino acids. Trimming left V 3 bases short and J 0 bases short, with 8 bases between. CDR3 sequence reads: CASSIYGNQETQYF. CDR3 bases: TGTGCCAGTAGTATTTATGGCAACCAAGAGACCCAGTACTTC.

The chain links TRBV4-2 to TRBJ2-5; TRBD2 might be the D (5 bases). Germline assignment: CDR1 LGHNA and CDR2 YNFKEQ. The length of the CDR3 is 15 residues. V lost 1 base and J lost 2, with 11 bases in between. Written as DNA, the CDR3 is TGTGCCAGCAGCCAAGGATGGCCGGGGCAAGAGACCCAGTACTTC. It codes for CASSQGWPGQETQYF.

The chain uses TRBV6-1 and TRBJ2-2, with D possibly TRBD1 on 5 matching bases. The V end was cut by 2 bases, the J end by 5 bases, with 9 bases between. Germline V gene data show CDR1 as MNHNS and CDR2 as SASEGT. The CDR3 loop spans 14 amino acids. CDR3 DNA sequence: TGTGCCAGCAGTGAACAGGGTCAAACCGGGGAGCTGTTTTTT. This translates into CASSEQGQTGELFF.

The rearrangement uses TRBV19 and TRBJ2-7; TRBD1 matches 8 bases. The germline V gene encodes CDR1 LNHDA and CDR2 SQIVND (reference sequence). The CDR3 spans 11 residues. The trim removed 7 bases at V and 9 bases at J, leaving 5 bases unmatched. The CDR3 loop reads CASMDRDGQYV. DNA for the CDR3: TGTGCCAGTATGGACAGGGACGGGCAGTACGTC.

The chain recombines TRBV11-1 with TRBJ1-1; unclear D gene. Germline values: CDR1 SGHAT, CDR2 FQDESV (reference sequence). The CDR3 is 12 residues long. Trimming removed 3 bases at V and 4 bases at J, with 6 bases between. The chain's CDR3 is CASSFGRTEAFF. The CDR3 bases are TGTGCCAGCAGCTTCGGGCGCACTGAAGCTTTCTTT.

This clone is a singleton in its sample. The chain has TRBV2 and TRBJ2-7; D not certain. V dropped 6 bases and J dropped 4 bases, with 7 bases sitting between them. Germline values: CDR1 SNHLY, CDR2 FYNNEI. The CDR3 has 11 residues. CDR3 in DNA: TGTGCCAGCAGGGAACAATACGAGCAGTACTTC. Translation gives CASREQYEQYF.

A single count supports this clone. The V call is TRBV7-8, the J call TRBJ2-5; D tentatively reads TRBD1 or TRBD2 (5 bases each). This CDR3 has 15 residues. V lost 4 bases and J lost 1, with 13 bases in between. Germline CDR1 reads SGHVS; CDR2 reads FQNEAQ. The CDR3 loop is CASSSGWGPQETQYF. The CDR3 bases are TGTGCCAGCAGCTCAGGGTGGGGACCCCAAGAGACCCAGTACTTC.

The chain has TRBV4-1 and TRBJ2-5; D remains unclear. Germline V gives CDR1 MGHRA, CDR2 YSYEKL. The CDR3 has 14 amino acids. Between the trimmed V and J ends, which lost 0 bases and 4 bases, there was a span of 9 bases. CDR3 amino acids: CASSQDMAAETQYF. The DNA for the CDR3 is TGCGCCAGCAGCCAAGATATGGCAGCAGAGACCCAGTACTTC.

The chain has TRBV19 and TRBJ1-2; D remains ambiguous. Germline CDR1 reads LNHDA; CDR2 reads SQIVND (reference sequence). The CDR3 runs to 14 residues. Trimming removed 7 bases from V and 4 bases from J, with 16 bases in between. Here the CDR3 reads CASIQVQTFYGYTF. The CDR3, as DNA: TGTGCCAGTATCCAAGTACAGACTTTCTATGGCTACACCTTC. Combining the CDR3 with reference TRBV19 and TRBJ1-2 gives the whole variable domain DGGITQSPKYLFRKEGQNVTLSCEQNLNHDAMYWYRQDPGQGLRLIYYSQIVNDFQKGDIAEGYSVSREKKESFPLTVTSAQKNPTAFYLCASIQVQTFYGYTFGSGTRLTVV.

This clone was seen once. The rearrangement links TRBV27 to TRBJ2-7, with a tentative D call TRBD2 (6 bases). This CDR3 is 13 amino acids long. V dropped 3 bases and J dropped 2 bases, with 8 bases sitting between them. Germline V lookup: CDR1 MNHEY, CDR2 SMNVEV (reference sequence). CDR3 nucleotides: TGTGCCAGCAGTTTTAGGAGGGCCTACGAGCAGTACTTC. Protein: CASSFRRAYEQYF.

This clone was observed a single time. This chain joins TRBV5-4 and TRBJ1-1; no clear D. V lost 3 bases to trimming and J lost 11 bases, with 11 bases between them. This CDR3 contains 11 residues. The germline gives CDR1 SGHNT, CDR2 YYREEE (reference sequence). As DNA, the CDR3 is TGTGCCAGCAGCTCAGATACACGGGCTTTCTTT. The encoded protein is CASSSDTRAFF.